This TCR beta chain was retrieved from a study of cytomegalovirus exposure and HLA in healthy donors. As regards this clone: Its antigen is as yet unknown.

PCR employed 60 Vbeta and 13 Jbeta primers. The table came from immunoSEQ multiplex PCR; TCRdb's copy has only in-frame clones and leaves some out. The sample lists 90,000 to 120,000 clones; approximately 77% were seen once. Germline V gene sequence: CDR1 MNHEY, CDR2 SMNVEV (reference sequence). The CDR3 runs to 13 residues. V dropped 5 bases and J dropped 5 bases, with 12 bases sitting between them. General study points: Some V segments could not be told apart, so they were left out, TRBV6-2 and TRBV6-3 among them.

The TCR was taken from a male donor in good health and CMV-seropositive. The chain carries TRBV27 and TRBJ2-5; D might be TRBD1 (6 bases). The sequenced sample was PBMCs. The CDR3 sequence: CASSLTGGETQYF. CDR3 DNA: TGTGCCAGCAGTCTGACAGGCGGGGAGACCCAGTACTTC.